What follows describes a single TCR beta chain. Antigen: not known. The data belong to a study of CD8+ T cells in alopecia areata. Across the whole study: Treatment comprised oral tofacitinib, 5 to 10 mg twice daily, in treated patients.

The germline CDR1 and CDR2 sequences are GTSNPN and SVGIG (reference sequence). Trimming took 0 bases from V and 2 from J, leaving 6 bases between them. CDR3 length: 13 amino acids. As the sequencing template, cDNA was produced by extracting RNA and reverse transcribing it. Generated by immunoSEQ multiplex PCR, the TCRdb table keeps only in-frame clones and is missing some. The sample yields about 190,000 clones, over 55% seen once. Study findings and constraints: Just one nonresponder means the tie between baseline CD8+ expansion and response stays uncertain.

Treatment given: oral pan-JAK inhibitor, 5-10 mg twice daily. The sequence was collected from a human donor with alopecia areata. The chain is built from TRBV30 and TRBJ2-3; no firm D call. This material consisted of CD4+ T cells sorted from blood, taken at week 24, from a patient treated with tofacitinib. The CDR3, as DNA: TGTGCCTGGAGTGTAAGTCACACAGATACGCAGTATTTT. Translating it yields CAWSVSHTDTQYF.